The present TCR beta chain was sequenced within a study of cytomegalovirus exposure and HLA in healthy donors. Study-wide results and caveats: The authors confirmed in vitro that three CMV-associated chains were specific for CMV antigens. The authors later linked a missense DCLRE1C variant to TCR beta V- and J-gene trimming. Investigators reported 150 to 200 TCR beta chains as tied to cytomegalovirus.

V was pared by 0 bases and J by 4 bases, with 6 bases of the junction left unmatched. This CDR3 contains 16 residues. Germline V gene data show CDR1 as SEHNR and CDR2 as FQNEAQ (reference sequence). Note on this clone: Its antigen is still unknown.

Amplification used 60 Vbeta primers and 13 Jbeta primers. Assay used: immunoSEQ multiplex PCR; TCRdb lists only in-frame clones, some missing. The sample consists of fewer than 200,000 clones, roughly 79% of them appearing once. The chain has TRBV7-9 and TRBJ2-5; 9 bases line up with TRBD1. Sequencing was done on a sample of PBMCs. The origin of this receptor is a woman aged 18-30 years in good health and CMV-seropositive. CDR3 residues: CASSLARGQGRETQYF. As DNA, the CDR3 is TGTGCCAGCAGCTTAGCTAGGGGACAGGGAAGAGAGACCCAGTACTTC.